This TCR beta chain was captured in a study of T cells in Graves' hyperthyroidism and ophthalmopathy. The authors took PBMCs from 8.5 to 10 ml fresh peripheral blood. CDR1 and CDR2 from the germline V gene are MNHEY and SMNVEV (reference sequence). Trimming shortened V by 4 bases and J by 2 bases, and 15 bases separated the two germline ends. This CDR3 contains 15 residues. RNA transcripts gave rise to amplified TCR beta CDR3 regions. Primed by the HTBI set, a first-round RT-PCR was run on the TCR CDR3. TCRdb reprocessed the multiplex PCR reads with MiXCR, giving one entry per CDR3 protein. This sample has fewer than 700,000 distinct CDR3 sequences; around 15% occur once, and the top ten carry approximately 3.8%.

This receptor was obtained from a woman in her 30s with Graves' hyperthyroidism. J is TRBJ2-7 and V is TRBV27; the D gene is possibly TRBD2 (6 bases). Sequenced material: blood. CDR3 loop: CASSSPGDLTYEQYF. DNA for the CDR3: TGTGCCAGCAGTTCCCCGGGGGACCTAACCTACGAGCAGTACTTC.